Each of the 24 T cell receptor beta chains below was sequenced from the same sample in a study of cytomegalovirus exposure and HLA in healthy donors. Researchers ran the PCR with 60 Vbeta and 13 Jbeta primers. The assay was immunoSEQ multiplex PCR, and TCRdb's table has in-frame clones only and misses some. The table shows about 120,000 clones, with about 83% occurring only once. The sequenced sample consisted of PBMCs. The origin of the receptors is a woman between 40 and 55 years old in good health and CMV-seropositive.

The CDR3 here is CAWKRELVYNEQFF. As DNA, the CDR3 is TGTGCCTGGAAGCGGGAGTTAGTTTACAATGAGCAGTTCTTC. The rearrangement joins TRBV30 to TRBJ2-1; 8 positions agree with TRBD2. The CDR3 runs 14 residues. Germline CDR1 and CDR2: GTSNPN and SVGIG (reference sequence). V was clipped by 4 bases and J by 4 bases; unmatched bases: 6.

In nucleotides, the CDR3 is TGCGCCAGCAGCTCGGACAGCATGAACACTGAAGCTTTCTTT. Translation gives CASSSDSMNTEAFF. V usage is TRBV5-1 and J usage is TRBJ1-1, with D tentatively TRBD1 (6 bases). With 3 bases removed from V and 0 bases from J, the gap between germline ends came to 9 bases. The CDR3 has 14 residues. Germline V gene data show CDR1 as SGHRS and CDR2 as YFSETQ.

The V and J genes are TRBV29-1 and TRBJ2-2, with TRBD2 identical over 7 bases. The CDR3 has 14 residues. V shed 7 bases, J shed 6 bases, and the junction held 11 bases outside the gene matches. Germline V gene sequence: CDR1 SQVTM, CDR2 ANQGSEA. The CDR3 protein is CSAVRDYGAGELFF. CDR3 nucleotides: TGCAGCGCCGTCCGGGACTACGGCGCCGGGGAGCTGTTTTTT.

This clone was seen just once. This rearrangement joins TRBV5-1 to TRBJ2-3; D ambiguous. The CDR3 spans 13 residues. Deletions cut 2 bases from V and 0 bases from J, with 4 bases between. The V gene's germline CDR1 is SGHRS and CDR2 YFSETQ. As DNA, the CDR3 is TGCGCCAGCAGCTTCTCTAGCACAGATACGCAGTATTTT. Amino acid sequence: CASSFSSTDTQYF. The entire variable domain, with the rest obtained from reference TRBV5-1 and TRBJ2-3, is as follows: KAGVTQTPRYLIKTRGQQVTLSCSPISGHRSVSWYQQTPGQGLQFLFEYFSETQRNKGNFPGRFSGRQFSNSRSEMNVSTLELGDSALYLCASSFSSTDTQYFGPGTRLTVL.

The chain links TRBV5-6 to TRBJ2-1, with D possibly being TRBD1 (5 bases). Germline lookup yields CDR1 SGHDT and CDR2 YYEEEE. This CDR3 is 16 amino acids long. V dropped 0 bases and J dropped 8 bases, with 18 bases sitting between them. The DNA of the CDR3 is TGTGCCAGCAGCTTGGACGATGGGGCTCGGTTCGATGAGCAGTTCTTC. This translates into CASSLDDGARFDEQFF.

The chain uses TRBV15 and TRBJ2-5; 11 bases align to TRBD1. CDR1 is LNHNV, CDR2 YYDKDF, per germline (reference sequence). There are 15 residues in the CDR3. V shed 3 bases and J 11 bases; nucleotides not matched to a gene: 11. The CDR3 DNA is TGTGCCACCAGCAGGGACAGGGGGCGTGGAGGGGAGCAGTACTTC. This translates into CATSRDRGRGGEQYF.

The chain recombines TRBV15 with TRBJ2-7, with 11 bases identical to TRBD1. Germline loops: CDR1 LNHNV, CDR2 YYDKDF (reference sequence). There are 18 residues in the CDR3. The J segment lost 3 bases and the V segment lost 0 bases, leaving 10 bases of the junction unmatched. DNA for the CDR3: TGTGCCACCAGCAGAGAGGGTGGGACAGGGGGGATCCTCTACGAGCAGTACTTC. Its translation is CATSREGGTGGILYEQYF.

This clone was detected once. The chain is built from TRBV5-5 and TRBJ1-4, with a possible D match to TRBD1 (6 bases). Between the trimmed V and J ends, which lost 2 bases and 7 bases, there was a span of 15 bases. In germline, CDR1 is SGHKS, CDR2 YYEKEE (reference sequence). The CDR3 extends over 15 amino acids. Here the CDR3 DNA reads TGTGCCAGCAGCTTACTGACAGGAAGAGGTGAAAAACTGTTTTTT. This translates into CASSLLTGRGEKLFF. Based on the CDR3 plus reference TRBV5-5 and TRBJ1-4, the full variable domain is DAGVTQSPTHLIKTRGQQVTLRCSPISGHKSVSWYQQVLGQGPQFIFQYYEKEERGRGNFPDRFSARQFPNYSSELNVNALLLGDSALYLCASSLLTGRGEKLFFGSGTQLSVL.

This clone was counted once. The V gene is TRBV9, the J gene TRBJ1-4, with D perhaps TRBD1 (6 bases). The CDR3 is 15 residues long. From germline, CDR1 is SGDLS and CDR2 YYNGEE. Trimming shortened V by 4 bases and J by 7 bases, and 17 bases separated the two germline ends. Here the CDR3 DNA reads TGTGCCAGCAGCCCCGAGGGGGGGTTGAGTGAAAAACTGTTTTTT. Amino acid sequence: CASSPEGGLSEKLFF.

This clone was detected once. A read error may account for a junction end that differs from germline. In DNA form, the CDR3 reads TGTACCAGCAGCTCCGGGACTAGCGGGTTTAGCACAGATACGCAGTATTTT. Protein: CTSSSGTSGFSTDTQYF. V usage is TRBV5-6 and J usage is TRBJ2-3, with 12 bases identical to TRBD2. Germline V gives CDR1 SGHDT, CDR2 YYEEEE. This CDR3 region has 17 residues.

The chain carries TRBV7-2 and TRBJ1-5; possibly TRBD1 for D (6 bases). Trimming cost V 5 bases and J 3 bases, with 11 bases left between them. Germline V gives CDR1 SGHTA, CDR2 FQGNSA. The CDR3 is 14 amino acids. This chain's CDR3 is CASSGGAFNQPQHF. The DNA for the CDR3 is TGTGCCAGCAGCGGGGGCGCTTTCAATCAGCCCCAGCATTTT.

The rearrangement joins TRBV2 to TRBJ2-7; tentative D call: TRBD1 (6 bases). The CDR3 contains 14 residues. Germline V gene sequence: CDR1 SNHLY, CDR2 FYNNEI. Deletions cut 6 bases from V and 3 bases from J, with 15 bases between. CDR3 bases: TGTGCCAGCAGGGTACAGGGAATCGTCTACGAGCAGTACTTC. Translation gives CASRVQGIVYEQYF.

This clone was recorded only once. This sequence joins TRBV7-3 and TRBJ2-7; the match to TRBD2 covers 10 bases. Germline CDR1 is SGHTA and CDR2 is FQGTGA. The V and J ends lost 5 bases and 3 bases, in that order; junction bases with no gene match: 7. This CDR3 region has 15 residues. CDR3 loop: CASSQGLAGDYEQYF. The DNA for the CDR3 is TGTGCCAGCAGCCAGGGGCTAGCGGGAGACTACGAGCAGTACTTC.

This clone was picked up one time. The chain is built from TRBV7-2 and TRBJ1-1; 7 nucleotides line up with TRBD1. Unmatched junction bases numbered 12, after V lost 3 bases and J lost 2 bases. This CDR3 comprises 17 residues. CDR1 SGHTA and CDR2 FQGNSA come from the germline V gene. The CDR3 DNA sequence: TGTGCCAGCAGCTTCCAGAGGGGGCTACTTCCTAACACTGAAGCTTTCTTT. Its translation is CASSFQRGLLPNTEAFF.

This chain joins TRBV10-3 and TRBJ2-1; 16 bases fit TRBD2. CDR1 is ENHRY and CDR2 is SYGVKD in the germline V gene. The CDR3 has 17 residues. The ends lost 10 bases at V and 6 bases at J; junction bases unmatched: 12. DNA for the CDR3: TGTGCCACCCGGGACATGGGGACTAGCGGGAGGGCCAATGAGCAGTTCTTC. Its translation: CATRDMGTSGRANEQFF.

V gene TRBV27 combines with J gene TRBJ2-7; 8 nucleotides agree with TRBD1. The germline CDR1 and CDR2 sequences are MNHEY and SMNVEV (reference sequence). The CDR3 is 14 amino acids. V shed 8 bases and J 0 bases; nucleotides not matched to a gene: 6. The CDR3 reads CASSKGTGSYEQYF. The DNA of the CDR3 is TGTGCCAGCTCTAAGGGGACAGGCTCCTACGAGCAGTACTTC.

The chain employs TRBV6-1 and TRBJ2-1; 7 bases are shared with TRBD2. The CDR3 covers 17 residues. The ends lost 0 bases at V and 7 bases at J; junction bases unmatched: 12. The germline CDR1 and CDR2 sequences are MNHNS and SASEGT. For the CDR3, the DNA is TGTGCCAGCAGTGAAGCCAAGTGGGCTAGCGGCAGGAATGAGCAGTTCTTC. Its protein is CASSEAKWASGRNEQFF.

This sequence joins TRBV27 and TRBJ2-7; the D is unclear. The V end lost 5 bases, the J end lost 0 bases, and 8 bases lay between the germline ends. This CDR3 spans 13 amino acids. Per the germline V gene, CDR1 is MNHEY and CDR2 is SMNVEV (reference sequence). DNA for the CDR3: TGTGCCAGCAGTCAACGGAGCTCCTACGAGCAGTACTTC. Translating gives CASSQRSSYEQYF.

The genes are TRBV10-1 and TRBJ2-6, with 9 positions matching TRBD1. Germline V gives CDR1 WNHNN, CDR2 SYGVQD (reference sequence). The junction had 5 bases not matched to a gene; V was cut back by 5 bases and J by 0 bases. The CDR3 sequence is 17 residues long. The CDR3 DNA is TGCGCCAGCAGTCCGGGACAGGGTGCCTCTGGGGCCAACGTCCTGACTTTC. This sequence encodes CASSPGQGASGANVLTF.

This clone appeared a few times. The rearrangement links TRBV4-2 to TRBJ1-2, with D tentatively TRBD1 (6 bases). Deletions cut 0 bases from V and 3 bases from J, with 14 bases between. Germline V gene lookup returns CDR1 LGHNA and CDR2 YNFKEQ. There are 16 residues in the CDR3. Here the CDR3 DNA reads TGTGCCAGCAGCCAAGATTGGCCAGGGGTTTACTATGGCTACACCTTC. Its translation: CASSQDWPGVYYGYTF.

This clone was observed a single time. The chain joins TRBV5-4 to TRBJ2-2; D is unresolved. CDR3 length: 14 residues. V lost 4 bases to trimming and J lost 1 base, with 8 bases between them. CDR1 is SGHNT and CDR2 is YYREEE in the germline V gene (reference sequence). CDR3 nucleotides: TGTGCCAGCAGCGTAGAACTGAACACCGGGGAGCTGTTTTTT. Translated, it gives CASSVELNTGELFF.

The chain is built from TRBV4-3 and TRBJ1-2; 7 bases are shared with TRBD1. The CDR3 sequence is 13 residues long. The J segment lost 7 bases and the V segment lost 4 bases, leaving 6 bases of the junction unmatched. Germline lookup yields CDR1 LGHNA and CDR2 YSLEER. The CDR3 DNA follows: TGCGCCAGCAGCCTAAGGGGGCGCGGTGGCTACACCTTC. It is translated as CASSLRGRGGYTF.

This rearrangement joins TRBV10-3 to TRBJ1-6, with 7 nucleotides matching TRBD1. The V and J ends lost 7 bases and 7 bases, in that order; junction bases with no gene match: 10. CDR3 length: 15 residues. Per the germline V gene, CDR1 is ENHRY and CDR2 is SYGVKD. CDR3 protein: CAITEGAGENSPLHF. The DNA of the CDR3 is TGTGCCATCACGGAGGGGGCCGGGGAGAATTCACCCCTCCACTTT.

The V and J genes are TRBV2 and TRBJ2-7, with a possible D match to TRBD2 (6 bases). This CDR3 contains 14 residues. With 5 bases removed from V and 1 base from J, the gap between germline ends came to 12 bases. Germline V gene data show CDR1 as SNHLY and CDR2 as FYNNEI. Here the CDR3 reads CASSIGGGSYEQYF. DNA for the CDR3: TGTGCCAGCAGTATTGGTGGGGGGTCCTACGAGCAGTACTTC.